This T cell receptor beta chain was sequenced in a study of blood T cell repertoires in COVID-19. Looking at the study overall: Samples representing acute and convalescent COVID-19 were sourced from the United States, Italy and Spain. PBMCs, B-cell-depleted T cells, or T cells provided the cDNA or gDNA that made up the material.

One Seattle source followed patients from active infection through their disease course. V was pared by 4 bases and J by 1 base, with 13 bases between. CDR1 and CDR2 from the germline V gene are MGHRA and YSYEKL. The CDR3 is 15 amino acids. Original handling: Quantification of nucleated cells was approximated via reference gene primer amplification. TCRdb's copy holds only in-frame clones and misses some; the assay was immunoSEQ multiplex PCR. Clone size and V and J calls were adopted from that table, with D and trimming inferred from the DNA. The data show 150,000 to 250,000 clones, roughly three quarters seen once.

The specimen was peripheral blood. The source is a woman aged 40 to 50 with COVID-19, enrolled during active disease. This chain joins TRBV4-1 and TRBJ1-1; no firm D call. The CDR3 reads CASSLLPGSNTEAFF. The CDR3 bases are TGCGCCAGCAGCCTCCTCCCGGGTTCGAACACTGAAGCTTTCTTT.